These 22 T cell receptor beta chains share one sample of origin, sequenced in a study of tumor-infiltrating lymphocytes in primary liver carcinoma. Taking roughly 20-32 mg of unsorted bulk tissue, the authors co-extracted RNA and DNA. The template, approximately 500 ng total RNA, yielded TCR beta cDNA made with a constant-region primer. Generation of the TCR beta libraries relied on three nested multiplex PCR rounds using slightly modified ARM-PCR. Forward primers for TRBV1-TRBV30 and a C-beta reverse primer served the first two PCR rounds, at around 9 cycles each. TCRdb reprocessed the multiplex PCR reads via MiXCR and lists one record per CDR3 protein. The sample consists of 40,000 or so distinct CDR3 sequences, about 75% of them appearing once. Material: tumor-adjacent normal liver tissue. The source is a woman in her twenties or thirties with primary liver carcinoma and hepatitis B virus infection.

V gene TRBV6-5 combines with J gene TRBJ2-3; unclear D gene. The CDR3 is made up of 13 amino acids. V was clipped by 1 base and J by 6 bases, with 8 bases between them. From germline, CDR1 is MNHEY and CDR2 SVGAGI. The CDR3: CASSYLGWDTQYF. DNA for the CDR3: TGTGCCAGCAGTTACTTGGGTTGGGATACGCAGTATTTT.

Notes on this clonotype: Germline is not matched at one junction end, which may reflect a read error. The chain employs TRBV4-3 and TRBJ2-7; no reliable D call. The CDR3 length is 16 residues. The V gene's germline CDR1 is LGHNA and CDR2 YSLEER. In DNA, the CDR3 is TGCGCCAGTAGCCAGGATATACACAGTCTCACCTACGAGCAGTACTTC. Its protein product is CASSQDIHSLTYEQYF.

For this clonotype: One end of the junction fails to match germline, which may point to a read error. V gene TRBV29-1 combines with J gene TRBJ1-1; D not resolved. The CDR3 has 13 residues. Germline values: CDR1 SQVTM, CDR2 ANQGSEA. The CDR3 DNA reads TGCAGCGTTGCCCCGCACCAGAACACCGAAGCTTTCTTT. Residues: CSVAPHQNTEAFF.

Regarding this clonotype: Given a much more abundant clone one base away, this may be a read error. The chain combines TRBV7-9 with TRBJ1-3, with unresolved D. This CDR3 is 15 amino acids long. Germline-derived CDR1 and CDR2 are SEHNR and FQNEAQ (reference sequence). CDR3 in DNA: TGTGACAGCAGCTTAGTATCGGGCTCTGGAAACACCATATATTTT. It codes for CDSSLVSGSGNTIYF.

The chain joins TRBV29-1 to TRBJ2-2; D is unclear. Germline-derived CDR1 and CDR2 are SQVTM and ANQGSEA. With 4 bases removed from V and 8 bases from J, the gap between germline ends came to 8 bases. This CDR3 region has 11 residues. CDR3 sequence reads: CSVVRCGELFF. The CDR3 nucleotides read TGCAGCGTTGTCAGGTGTGGGGAGCTGTTTTTT.

As regards this clonotype: No conserved phenylalanine or tryptophan ends this CDR3, so it is likely a read error. The limits of the CDR3 on the DNA are not certain, so only TCRdb's listed CDR3 is given. This chain uses TRBV6-2 or TRBV6-3 with TRBJ2-1; the table calls TRBD2, which could not be checked here. Germline V gives CDR1 MNHEY, CDR2 SVGEGT. Including both end residues, the CDR3 is 14 amino acids long. The CDR3 sequence: CAGGSGSDGMSEFL.

On this clonotype itself: At one boundary the junction diverges from the germline segment, which might be a read error. V usage is TRBV5-6 and J usage is TRBJ2-1; the match to TRBD1 covers 11 bases. Germline assignment: CDR1 SGHDT and CDR2 YYEEEE. The CDR3 runs to 15 residues. The CDR3 spells CASSLGGQGAYEQLF. Here the CDR3 DNA reads TGTGCCAGCAGCTTGGGTGGACAGGGGGCGTATGAGCAGTTGTTC.

This clonotype has just a few counts. The CDR3 DNA sequence: TGTGCCAGCAGCCCGACACATAACTATGGCTACACCTTC. It is translated as CASSPTHNYGYTF. The V gene is TRBV11-2, the J gene TRBJ1-2; D remains ambiguous. V lost 5 bases and J lost 1, with 8 bases in between. From germline, CDR1 is SGHAT and CDR2 FQNNGV. The CDR3 runs 13 residues.

This clonotype occurred a few times. One junction end does not reproduce the germline sequence, and a read error may be involved. The CDR3: CSVVTQLNTEVFF. The CDR3, as DNA: TGCAGCGTTGTAACTCAACTAAACACTGAAGTTTTCTTT. The rearrangement uses TRBV29-1 and TRBJ1-1; D call uncertain. The germline V gene has CDR1 SQVTM and CDR2 ANQGSEA. The CDR3 has 13 amino acids.

With respect to this clonotype: At one of its ends the junction is not consistent with the germline gene, which may arise from a read error. This chain uses TRBV4-2 with TRBJ2-1; D remains ambiguous. Germline CDR1 is LGHNA and CDR2 is YNFKEQ. The CDR3 spans 18 residues. The CDR3 DNA is TGTGCCAGCAGCCAATTAGTGAGCGTCCGAAGCTCCTACAATGAACAGTTCTTC. The encoded protein is CASSQLVSVRSSYNEQFF.

About this clonotype: One end of the junction varies from germline; a read error may be responsible. The chain is built from TRBV12-3 or TRBV12-4 and TRBJ2-2, with 7 bases matching TRBD1. The CDR3 length is 15 residues. CDR3 loop: CAGRGWDTNTGELFF. The CDR3 DNA follows: TGTGCCGGCAGGGGGTGGGACACGAACACAGGGGAGCTGTTTTTT.

A remark on this clonotype: The junction departs from the called germline gene at one end, perhaps through a read error. The chain combines TRBV6-2 or TRBV6-3 with TRBJ1-5; D not resolved. CDR1 MNHEY and CDR2 SVGEGT come from the germline V gene. The CDR3 has 13 amino acids. The CDR3 DNA reads as TGTACCAGCGGTTACTCAGGATACCAGCCCCAGCATTTT. It codes for CTSGYSGYQPQHF.

As concerns this clonotype: One end of the junction does not line up with germline, which may come from a read error. This rearrangement joins TRBV4-1 to TRBJ1-5, with 7 bases aligning to TRBD1. CDR3 length equals 15 residues. CDR1 and CDR2 from the germline V gene are MGHRA and YSYEKL. CDR3: CASSKDDRVREHQHF. The DNA for the CDR3 is TGCGCCAGCAGCAAAGATGACAGGGTCAGGGAGCACCAGCATTTT.

The genes are TRBV10-2 and TRBJ2-7; D possibly corresponds to TRBD1 (5 bases). Germline loops: CDR1 WSHSY, CDR2 SAAADI. V gave up 0 bases and J gave up 4 bases, with 7 bases separating them. CDR3 size: 13 residues. CDR3 DNA sequence: TGCGCCAGCAGTGAGTCGGGGCGTTACGAGCAGTACTTC. Translation gives CASSESGRYEQYF.

The chain carries TRBV2 and TRBJ2-5; D not resolved. V was cut by 5 bases and J by 7 bases, with 11 bases left in between. Germline CDR1 and CDR2: SNHLY and FYNNEI. There are 12 residues in the CDR3. The CDR3 loop reads CASSISTGTQYF. The CDR3 DNA reads as TGTGCCAGCAGTATTTCCACGGGGACCCAGTACTTC.

Comment on this clonotype: This is likely a read error, given that the CDR3 carries no conserved phenylalanine or tryptophan at its end. The V gene is TRBV11-2, the J gene TRBJ2-7; D ambiguous. V was pared by 6 bases and J by 10 bases, with 13 bases between. Germline assignment: CDR1 SGHAT and CDR2 FQNNGV. The CDR3 spans 11 residues. The CDR3 DNA is TGTGCCAGCAGTCCAGCCAGTGTACAGTACTCC. It yields the protein CASSPASVQYS.

The gene calls are TRBV12-3 or TRBV12-4 and TRBJ2-3; D is uncertain. Trimming shortened V by 4 bases and J by 6 bases, and 8 bases separated the two germline ends. The CDR3 is 12 residues long. The CDR3 nucleotides are TGTGCCAGCAGTTCTGGTCACGATACGCAGTATTTT. Residues: CASSSGHDTQYF.

This clonotype was seen just once. At one end, the junction sequence differs from germline, possibly due to a read error. The genes are TRBV6-5 and TRBJ2-5; D remains ambiguous. The CDR3 is 13 amino acids. Germline assignment: CDR1 MNHEY and CDR2 SVGAGI. The CDR3 loop is CTSSYDEKETQYF. In DNA form, the CDR3 reads TGTACCAGCAGTTACGACGAGAAAGAGACCCAGTATTTC.

About this clonotype itself: The conserved closing phenylalanine or tryptophan is absent in this CDR3, likely reflecting a read error. The DNA is omitted, as the CDR3 cannot be located on it reliably, and the CDR3 follows TCRdb's listing. The chain combines TRBV7-8 with TRBJ2-3; the table assigns TRBD2, which was not confirmed against the DNA. From germline, CDR1 is SGHVS and CDR2 FQNEAQ. The CDR3 has 16 amino acids, counting both end residues. This CDR3 is CASSLGAGGHGDTHYS.

A remark on this clonotype: This CDR3 fails to terminate in the conserved phenylalanine or tryptophan, so it likely reflects a read error. The DNA is left out, because the CDR3 cannot be placed on it with certainty; the CDR3 is given as TCRdb lists it. The V and J genes are TRBV7-8 and TRBJ1-5. The CDR3 comprises 15 residues, both ends counted. CDR1 is SGHVS, CDR2 FQNEAQ, per germline. The CDR3 is CASSLTGGEYQPQHY.

This clonotype was recorded once. V gene TRBV4-1 combines with J gene TRBJ2-7; the D call may be TRBD1 or TRBD2 (5 bases each). Trimming took off 0 bases at V and 9 bases at J, with 12 bases between the two ends. The CDR3 runs to 13 residues. CDR1 and CDR2 from the germline V gene are MGHRA and YSYEKL. CDR3 in amino acids: CASSQEWGNGQYF. DNA of the CDR3: TGCGCCAGCAGCCAAGAATGGGGGAACGGGCAGTACTTC.

As regards this clonotype: The conserved phenylalanine or tryptophan normally closing the CDR3 is absent here, so this likely arose from a read error. The chain links TRBV12-3 or TRBV12-4 to TRBJ1-2; 8 bases are shared with TRBD1. The CDR3 totals 17 residues. The CDR3 loop reads CVGSLPRQGSLFYGYTL. The CDR3 region has the DNA TGTGTCGGCAGCCTCCCGAGACAGGGGTCCCTATTTTATGGTTACACCCTC.